One sample yielded the 30 T cell receptor beta chains listed below, sequenced in a study of beta chain features in type 1 diabetes. The entirety of the isolated RNA underwent reverse transcription, so expressed TCRB transcripts were sequenced. Sequenced by immunoSEQ multiplex PCR; TCRdb stores in-frame clones only, minus some. The sample yields fewer than 400,000 clones, around 9% seen once. These receptors' antigens are unknown. General study points: There was a moderate but significant shortening of TCRB CDR3s in all four CD4+ subsets of Type 1 diabetes patients.

The sample was central memory CD4+ T cells from blood. The receptors derive from a man aged 25-45 years with type 1 diabetes.

The rearrangement joins TRBV11-3 to TRBJ2-1; D is uncertain. Germline lookup yields CDR1 SGHNT and CDR2 YENEEA. Trimming removed 1 base from V and 6 bases from J, with 7 bases in between. The CDR3 is 13 residues long. This chain's CDR3 is CASSLVRGNEQFF. The CDR3 DNA is TGTGCCAGCAGCTTAGTCCGTGGCAATGAGCAGTTCTTC.

V gene TRBV6-7 combines with J gene TRBJ1-5; D is unresolved. TRBV6-7 is an ORF; its function is uncertain. The V end lost 2 bases, the J end lost 6 bases, and 5 bases lay between the germline ends. The CDR3 covers 12 residues. The CDR3 protein is CASSYGSQPQHF. The CDR3 DNA follows: TGTGCCAGCAGTTACGGAAGTCAGCCCCAGCATTTT.

This chain uses TRBV5-1 with TRBJ2-3; weak D call: TRBD2 (6 bases). V lost 3 bases and J lost 2, with 16 bases in between. CDR3 size: 16 residues. Germline V gene lookup returns CDR1 SGHRS and CDR2 YFSETQ. For the CDR3, the DNA is TGCGCCAGCAGCTCCCTTGGCGGGACCGACACAGATACGCAGTATTTT. Amino acid sequence: CASSSLGGTDTDTQYF.

The gene calls are TRBV9 and TRBJ2-7; weak D call: TRBD1 (6 bases). V gave up 5 bases and J gave up 3 bases, with 21 bases separating them. Germline V gene lookup returns CDR1 SGDLS and CDR2 YYNGEE. The CDR3 covers 16 residues. The CDR3 is CASRDVRVGAVYEQYF. For the CDR3, the DNA is TGTGCCAGCAGGGACGTAAGGGTGGGGGCTGTCTACGAGCAGTACTTC.

The chain carries TRBV4-3 and TRBJ1-2; D possibly corresponds to TRBD1 (5 bases). V gave up 2 bases and J gave up 2 bases, with 24 bases separating them. The CDR3 is 19 amino acids. Germline CDR1 and CDR2: LGHNA and YSLEER. CDR3 protein: CASSQNPSGSRSGNYGYTF. Here the CDR3 DNA reads TGCGCCAGCAGCCAAAATCCATCAGGGAGTCGGAGTGGAAACTATGGCTACACCTTC.

This clone showed up just a few times. This sequence joins TRBV7-9 and TRBJ2-3; tentatively, D is TRBD2 (5 bases). The CDR3 is made up of 17 amino acids. V was trimmed by 4 bases and J by 2 bases, leaving 19 bases between them. Germline CDR1 SEHNR, CDR2 FQNEAQ (reference sequence). The CDR3 region is CASSSGTGSLSTDTQYF. The CDR3 DNA follows: TGTGCCAGCAGCTCCGGCACGGGATCTCTCTCCACAGATACGCAGTATTTT. Looking up the rest from reference TRBV7-9 and TRBJ2-3 gives the full variable domain: DTGVSQNPRHKITKRGQNVTFRCDPISEHNRLYWYRQTLGQGPEFLTYFQNEAQLEKSRLLSDRFSAERPKGSFSTLEIQRTEQGDSAMYLCASSSGTGSLSTDTQYFGPGTRLTVL.

There are a few counts of this clone. The same CDR3 is also encoded by other DNA sequences in this sample. J is TRBJ1-4 and V is TRBV5-4; D is possibly TRBD1 (5 bases). This CDR3 comprises 14 residues. Germline CDR1 and CDR2: SGHNT and YYREEE (reference sequence). The V end was cut by 4 bases, the J end by 3 bases, with 10 bases between. The CDR3 protein is CASSLGTANEKLFF. The CDR3 bases are TGTGCCAGCAGCCTCGGGACGGCTAATGAAAAACTGTTTTTT.

The rearrangement links TRBV15 to TRBJ2-2; D possibly corresponds to TRBD1 (6 bases). Germline values: CDR1 LNHNV, CDR2 YYDKDF (reference sequence). Trimming removed 8 bases from V and 2 bases from J, with 9 bases in between. This CDR3 is built from 13 residues. The CDR3 here is CATGGANTGELFF. The CDR3 coding sequence is TGTGCCACCGGGGGCGCCAACACCGGGGAGCTGTTTTTT.

The CDR3 here is CASSPNRGGATNTGELFF. CDR3 sequence (DNA): TGTGCCAGCAGCCCAAATAGGGGCGGGGCTACGAACACCGGGGAGCTGTTTTTT. The chain recombines TRBV7-2 with TRBJ2-2; a weak D match, TRBD2 (6 bases). The CDR3 spans 18 residues. Germline V CDR1 and CDR2: SGHTA, FQGNSA. The V and J ends lost 5 bases and 0 bases respectively, with 19 bases between them.

The rearrangement uses TRBV7-9 and TRBJ1-4; D perhaps matches TRBD1 (5 bases). The CDR3 runs to 14 residues. V lost 5 bases and J 3 bases, leaving 10 bases between the germline ends. CDR1 and CDR2 from the germline V gene are SEHNR and FQNEAQ (reference sequence). The CDR3 DNA sequence: TGTGCCAGCAGCGCCCGGGACGCTAATGAAAAACTGTTTTTT. This encodes CASSARDANEKLFF.

Only a few counts were recorded for this clone. The chain combines TRBV7-2 with TRBJ2-5, with D tentatively TRBD1 (6 bases). This CDR3 spans 14 amino acids. In germline, CDR1 is SGHTA, CDR2 FQGNSA. The V end was cut by 1 base, the J end by 3 bases, with 9 bases between. The CDR3 protein is CASSLVRGEETQYF. The CDR3 DNA is TGTGCCAGCAGCTTAGTCAGGGGAGAAGAGACCCAGTACTTC.

This chain links TRBV7-8 with TRBJ2-3, with D possibly matching TRBD1 (6 bases). The CDR3 spans 15 residues. In germline, CDR1 is SGHVS, CDR2 FQNEAQ. Trimming stripped 6 bases from V and 6 bases from J, with 19 bases between. The CDR3 sequence is CASRAQGNPTDTQYF. The CDR3 DNA sequence: TGTGCCAGCAGGGCACAGGGAAATCCAACGGATACGCAGTATTTT. Together with reference TRBV7-8 and TRBJ2-3, the CDR3 gives the full variable domain: GAGVSQSPRYKVAKRGQDVALRCDPISGHVSLFWYQQALGQGPEFLTYFQNEAQLDKSGLPSDRFFAERPEGSVSTLKIQRTQQEDSAVYLCASRAQGNPTDTQYFGPGTRLTVL.

This clone was seen repeatedly, ten times or more. The rearrangement joins TRBV21-1 to TRBJ1-4. TRBV21-1 is listed as a pseudogene. CDR3 length: 10 residues. CDR3 loop: CASSFGTRLF. The CDR3, as DNA: TGTGCCAGCAGCTTTGGGACTCGACTTTTT.

This clone was detected many times. The V gene is TRBV6-1, the J gene TRBJ1-1; no clear D gene. The CDR3 contains 14 residues. Germline V gene sequence: CDR1 MNHNS, CDR2 SASEGT. Trimming stripped 1 base from V and 4 bases from J, with 10 bases between. CDR3 nucleotides: TGTGCCAGCAGTGAAGGCAGCTTACCCACTGAAGCTTTCTTT. Protein sequence: CASSEGSLPTEAFF.

There are a few counts of this clone. The chain combines TRBV5-8 with TRBJ2-2; TRBD1 or TRBD2 may be the D gene (5 bases each). Germline CDR1 and CDR2: SGHTS and YDEGEE. CDR3 length: 15 residues. Trimming shortened V by 4 bases and J by 2 bases, and 12 bases separated the two germline ends. The CDR3 coding sequence is TGTGCCAGCAGCCGGGACCGATCAAACACCGGGGAGCTGTTTTTT. It specifies CASSRDRSNTGELFF. Full variable domain (rest looked up from reference TRBV5-8 and TRBJ2-2): EAGVTQSPTHLIKTRGQQATLRCSPISGHTSVYWYQQALGLGLQFLLWYDEGEERNRGNFPPRFSGRQFPNYSSELNVNALELEDSALYLCASSRDRSNTGELFFGEGSRLTVL.

In the case of this clone: The junction and the germline gene differ at one end; a read error may be behind it. The chain joins TRBV7-7 to TRBJ2-2; D remains ambiguous. CDR1 SSHAT and CDR2 FNYEAQ come from the germline V gene (reference sequence). There are 15 residues in the CDR3. CDR3 nucleotides: TGTGCTAGCAGTCAAGACCAAATGAACACCGGGGAGCTGTTTTTT. Its protein product is CASSQDQMNTGELFF.

The chain is built from TRBV30 and TRBJ2-1; the D call may be TRBD1 or TRBD2 (6 bases each). Trimming pared 3 bases from V and 3 bases from J, leaving 9 bases between. The germline V gene encodes CDR1 GTSNPN and CDR2 SVGIG (reference sequence). The CDR3 has 13 amino acids. Here the CDR3 DNA reads TGTGCCTGGAGGGGGGGACACTACAATGAGCAGTTCTTC. Translated, it gives CAWRGGHYNEQFF.

This clone was detected a few times. The chain recombines TRBV5-1 with TRBJ1-4; possibly TRBD1 for D (5 bases). CDR1 and CDR2 (germline): SGHRS, YFSETQ. The CDR3 loop spans 14 amino acids. Trimming shortened V by 8 bases and J by 0 bases, and 11 bases separated the two germline ends. The CDR3 DNA reads TGCGCCAGTGGCGGGGGAACAACTAATGAAAAACTGTTTTTT. Its translation is CASGGGTTNEKLFF.

The rearrangement links TRBV6-1 to TRBJ1-1; 7 nucleotides align to TRBD1. Trimming at V came to 8 bases and at J to 0 bases, leaving 3 bases not matched to a gene. CDR3 length equals 13 residues. Germline V gene sequence: CDR1 MNHNS, CDR2 SASEGT. The CDR3 loop reads CASGTAMNTEAFF. The CDR3 DNA sequence: TGTGCCAGCGGGACAGCCATGAACACTGAAGCTTTCTTT.

The genes are TRBV6-5 and TRBJ2-1; 12 bases match TRBD2. The CDR3 runs 13 residues. The V segment lost 10 bases and the J segment 7 bases; nucleotides outside the gene matches: 5. The germline CDR1 and CDR2 sequences are MNHEY and SVGAGI. The CDR3 DNA reads as TGTGCCACTACTAGCGGGGGGCAGAATGAGCAGTTCTTC. It codes for CATTSGGQNEQFF.

This clone occurred a few times. The chain links TRBV29-1 to TRBJ2-7, with D tentatively TRBD1 (6 bases). The CDR3 is made up of 11 amino acids. V lost 5 bases, J lost 6 bases, and 11 bases lay in between. Germline CDR1 and CDR2: SQVTM and ANQGSEA. CDR3 protein: CSVTTGTEQYF. CDR3 nucleotides: TGCAGCGTTACTACAGGGACCGAGCAGTACTTC.

The chain is built from TRBV28 and TRBJ1-2; D remains ambiguous. V lost 6 bases and J lost 0, with 8 bases in between. CDR3 length equals 13 residues. Germline V gives CDR1 MDHEN, CDR2 SYDVKM. The CDR3 DNA sequence: TGTGCCAGCAGCAGAGCAGCTAACTATGGCTACACCTTC. It specifies CASSRAANYGYTF.

A few counts support this clone. The chain combines TRBV5-6 with TRBJ2-2; the D call may be TRBD1 or TRBD2 (5 bases each). The germline V and J ends were trimmed by 2 bases and 4 bases, with 15 bases remaining between them. The germline V gene has CDR1 SGHDT and CDR2 YYEEEE. The CDR3 has 16 amino acids. The CDR3 loop is CASSFLRRGATGELFF. The CDR3 nucleotides are TGTGCCAGCAGCTTTCTACGGAGAGGGGCCACCGGGGAGCTGTTTTTT.

This sequence joins TRBV14 and TRBJ2-5, with 8 bases identical to TRBD1. Trimming removed 0 bases from V and 0 bases from J; junction bases left unmatched: 9. Germline V gene sequence: CDR1 SGHDN, CDR2 FVKESK. There are 18 residues in the CDR3. CDR3 DNA sequence: TGTGCCAGCAGCCAAGAAGTCTCCGGGACAGGCTACCAAGAGACCCAGTACTTC. Residues: CASSQEVSGTGYQETQYF.

The rearrangement joins TRBV15 to TRBJ1-1; D call uncertain. Germline loops: CDR1 LNHNV, CDR2 YYDKDF (reference sequence). V lost 4 bases and J 5 bases, leaving 8 bases between the germline ends. This CDR3 region has 12 residues. CDR3 loop: CATSTLRTEAFF. The CDR3 DNA reads as TGTGCCACCAGCACCCTGAGAACTGAAGCTTTCTTT.

This chain connects TRBV7-6 to TRBJ1-1; D is undetermined. With 8 bases removed from V and 1 base from J, the gap between germline ends came to 11 bases. The CDR3 is 13 residues long. Germline values: CDR1 SGHVS, CDR2 FNYEAQ. CDR3 in DNA: TGTGCCAGCGTCGGGTTTCGGAACACTGAAGCTTTCTTT. Its translation is CASVGFRNTEAFF.

This clone appeared a few times. The rearrangement joins TRBV5-1 to TRBJ1-2; 7 nucleotides agree with TRBD1. With 4 bases clipped from V and 4 bases from J, the junction kept 4 bases outside the gene matches. Germline V gene sequence: CDR1 SGHRS, CDR2 YFSETQ. The CDR3 sequence is 13 residues long. The CDR3 sequence: CASSPRDSYGYTF. For the CDR3, the DNA is TGCGCCAGCAGCCCCCGGGACAGCTATGGCTACACCTTC.

This clone has a handful of counts. The chain recombines TRBV29-1 with TRBJ1-1; TRBD1 matches at 8 bases. This CDR3 spans 12 amino acids. From germline, CDR1 is SQVTM and CDR2 ANQGSEA. V dropped 8 bases and J dropped 3; count of bases not matched to a gene: 5. The CDR3 region is CSTGGWYTEAFF. The CDR3 coding sequence is TGCAGCACAGGGGGTTGGTACACTGAAGCTTTCTTT.

This clone has only a few counts. The chain links TRBV27 to TRBJ1-4; D remains unclear. The CDR3 extends over 13 amino acids. V was pared by 4 bases and J by 14 bases, with 17 bases between. Per the germline V gene, CDR1 is MNHEY and CDR2 is SMNVEV (reference sequence). CDR3 residues: CASSSPISGRLFF. The DNA of the CDR3 is TGTGCCAGCAGTTCACCAATTTCCGGGAGGCTGTTTTTT.

This clone was picked up a small number of times. This chain connects TRBV18 to TRBJ2-7; the D is unclear. Germline lookup yields CDR1 KGHSH and CDR2 LQKENI. The CDR3 spans 12 residues. V lost 3 bases and J 2 bases, leaving 5 bases between the germline ends. Here the CDR3 DNA reads TGTGCCAGCTCACCGTCTGCCTACGAGCAGTACTTC. Its protein product is CASSPSAYEQYF.